The sequence of this TCR beta chain was determined in a study of beta chain features in type 1 diabetes. This clone was recorded a few times. The antigen is undetermined. Study-wide results and caveats: Insertion counts at VDJ junctions were lower in type 1 diabetes patients, who also showed more deletions there. Patients showed naive, central memory and Treg TCRB repertoires that appeared more similar than those of healthy donors. Moderate but significant shortening of TCRB CDR3s was recorded in all four CD4+ subsets from Type 1 diabetes patients. Shorter templates might be favored by PCR, and equally so in patients and in controls.

The sequenced template was cDNA made from the entire isolated RNA. Method: immunoSEQ multiplex PCR; TCRdb's copy keeps in-frame clones and lacks some. Here the sample spans about 230,000 clones, 9.6% being singletons. Sample: naive CD4+ T cells from blood. This receptor was taken from a woman aged 18-29 years in good health.

CDR3 in DNA: TGTGCCAGCAGCTTAGCCAGGATAGCGGGAGAACTGTACGAGCAGTACTTC. It is translated as CASSLARIAGELYEQYF. J is TRBJ2-7 and V is TRBV11-2; 9 nucleotides match TRBD2. The CDR3 length is 17 residues. V was clipped by 1 base and J by 4 bases; unmatched bases: 11. Germline lookup yields CDR1 SGHAT and CDR2 FQNNGV.